What follows describes a single T cell receptor (beta chain). Produced via immunoSEQ multiplex PCR; TCRdb's table is partial and in-frame only. The table lists about 120,000 clones, 85% to 90% of them singletons, with 5.5% to 7% in the top ten. The data were taken from a study of radiotherapy plus CTLA-4 blockade in lung cancer. Germline CDR1 LNHDA, CDR2 SQIVND (reference sequence). The V and J ends lost 0 bases and 1 base respectively, with 5 bases between them. The CDR3 has 14 residues. The TCR originated in a human donor with non-small cell lung cancer that progressed on radiotherapy plus ipilimumab. Sequencing used peripheral blood, obtained from a patient treated with radiotherapy plus ipilimumab. The chain recombines TRBV19 with TRBJ2-3; D unclear. This CDR3 reads CASSIDSGTDTQYF. In DNA, the CDR3 is TGTGCCAGTAGTATAGACTCCGGCACAGATACGCAGTATTTT. The complete variable domain, with remaining parts taken from reference TRBV19 and TRBJ2-3, reads DGGITQSPKYLFRKEGQNVTLSCEQNLNHDAMYWYRQDPGQGLRLIYYSQIVNDFQKGDIAEGYSVSREKKESFPLTVTSAQKNPTAFYLCASSIDSGTDTQYFGPGTRLTVL.